This T cell receptor (beta chain) was captured in a study of a mutant IDH1 vaccine in newly diagnosed glioma (dated by TCRdb to the early 2020s). Regarding the study in general: In the chemotherapy-containing groups, vaccination started alongside temozolomide cycles, whereas in patients who had radiotherapy alone it started 4-6 weeks after radiotherapy. Visit V12 was the week-35 safety follow-up and visit V13 was the week-47 end of study. Peripheral blood was collected at six visits: V03 (baseline), V05, V07, V10, V12 and V13. Before enrollment, most patients had been given radiochemotherapy with temozolomide as standard therapy, while the rest had received either radiotherapy alone or temozolomide alone. Of the roughly 32 patients who were treated, approximately 60% were male and roughly 38% were female, and the mean age was roughly 40 years. For exploratory analyses, longitudinal TCRB deep sequencing was carried out in around 26 treated patients wherever samples were available. The full study reports these points: Availability determined which PBMC samples were chosen for TCRB deep sequencing. Across multiple MHC alleles, vaccine-induced immune responses were seen in 85% to 95% of patients. It was noted by the authors that analyses of patient blood samples could not be reproduced owing to sample limitations. Changes in the top peripheral T cell clonotypes picked up by TCRB sequencing did not appear to be linked to pseudoprogression.

The time point label here, explained by the study, means: week 47, end of study. Each vaccine dose was 300 ug of a 20-mer mutant IDH1 peptide in Montanide, given subcutaneously with topical imiquimod. Patients were given eight vaccinations, in weeks 1, 3, 5, 7, 11, 15, 19 and 23, which matched visits V03 through V10. The donors had newly diagnosed IDH1-mutant astrocytomas of WHO grade 3 or 4 that showed loss of nuclear ATRX. The samples were drawn from NOA16, a multicentre, single-arm, open-label phase I trial in Germany that tested a mutant IDH1 peptide vaccine in humans for the first time. The DNeasy Blood and Tissue Kit was used to extract genomic DNA from EDTA blood for TCRB sequencing. The protocol used for the library was the immunoSEQ multiplex PCR assay. Following the manufacturer's protocol, the hsTCRB Kit was used to amplify rearranged TCR beta chain sequences. An Illumina MiSeq was used to sequence the TCRB libraries. The paper's data handling went like this. Demultiplexing, trimming and gene mapping were performed with the kit vendor's proprietary platform. TCRdb's version of the immuneACCESS table is confined to in-frame rearrangements and falls short of the full clone set. An unresolved V gene accounts for under half of the shortfall where checked; the remainder is of unknown origin. V, J and clone size reflect that table, while D and trimming were determined from the DNA. The sample yields tens of thousands of clones; about nine tenths were counted once. Of the sample, over 0.7% is held by the ten largest clones.

This clone was observed a single time. It has no known antigen specificity. Base quality data are lacking; no much larger clone is found one base away. Trimmed from V: 4 bases; trimmed from J: 3 bases; junction bases lacking a gene match: 9. Reading from cysteine to phenylalanine, the CDR3 counts 15 amino acids. Only the CDR3 DNA is retained, 45 bases long and in frame from the first base. CDR1 and CDR2 were assigned from the germline V gene (reference sequence) as LNHDA and SQIVND. The clonotype was recovered from a woman between 45 and 65 years old with glioma. The sample consisted of PBMCs, taken from a glioma patient whose treatment included an IDH1 peptide vaccine. This chain joins TRBV19 to TRBJ2-7, and 7 junction bases match TRBD1. The nucleotide sequence reads as follows: TGTGCCAGTAGTACCACAGGGGCCCCTATCTACGAGCAGTACTTC. Its translation reads: CASSTTGAPIYEQYF.